This TCR beta chain originates from a study of T cells expressing NK-cell markers. Points from the study as a whole: Of CD8+ T cells, about 1.0-8% belonged to dominant NKG2C+ clonotypes in six donors.

Looked up from germline, CDR1 is KGHSH and CDR2 is LQKENI. This CDR3 is 12 amino acids long. Scientists made TCR beta cDNA using 5'RACE template switching with UMIs. TCRdb reprocessed the 5' RACE reads, with one entry per CDR3 protein and no DNA. This sample's table has fewer than 400,000 distinct CDR3 sequences. About this clonotype itself: Antigen: not known.

The origin of this receptor is a woman aged 45-65 years in good health. The rearrangement uses TRBV18 and TRBJ1-5; the TCRdb D gene call, TRBD1, has no DNA to confirm it. Sample: blood T cells: a sorted CD56 or NKG2C T cell subset, CD4+ or CD8+ T cells, or bulk PBMC T cells (not recorded which). The CDR3 region is CASSPGTQPQHF.